This paragraph reports one TCR beta chain. As yet, its antigen is unknown. The data are from a study of T cell responses to AZD1222 COVID-19 vaccine. Method: immunoSEQ multiplex PCR; TCRdb's copy keeps in-frame clones and lacks some. The sample holds fewer than 120,000 clones, 81% seen once. Study-level findings and limits: CD4 TCRs linked to vaccination spanned spike, dominating at 160-218 and 743-854.

Germline CDR1 is MDHEN and CDR2 is SYDVKM. The CDR3 has 13 residues. The V gene lost 3 bases and the J gene lost 5 bases, with 7 bases spanning the gap. This rearrangement joins TRBV28 to TRBJ1-4; D gene unclear. The sample here was peripheral blood, taken on day 0 of AZD1222 vaccination. The TCR was taken from an adult in good health. The CDR3 coding sequence is TGTGCCAGCAGTTTGGCGGGAAATGAAAAACTGTTTTTT. Its translation: CASSLAGNEKLFF. Looking up the rest from reference TRBV28 and TRBJ1-4 gives the full variable domain: DVKVTQSSRYLVKRTGEKVFLECVQDMDHENMFWYRQDPGLGLRLIYFSYDVKMKEKGDIPEGYSVSREKKERFSLILESASTNQTSMYLCASSLAGNEKLFFGSGTQLSVL.